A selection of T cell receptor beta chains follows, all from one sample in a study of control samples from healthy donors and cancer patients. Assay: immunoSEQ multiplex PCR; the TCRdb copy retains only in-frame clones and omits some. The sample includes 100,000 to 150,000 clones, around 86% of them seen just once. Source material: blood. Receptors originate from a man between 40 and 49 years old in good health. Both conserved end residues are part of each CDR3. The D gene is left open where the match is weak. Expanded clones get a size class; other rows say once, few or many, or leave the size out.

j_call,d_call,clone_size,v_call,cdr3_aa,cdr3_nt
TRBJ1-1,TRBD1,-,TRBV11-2,CASSPRDRGSSEAFF,TGTGCCAGCAGCCCCCGGGACAGGGGGTCGTCTGAAGCTTTCTTT
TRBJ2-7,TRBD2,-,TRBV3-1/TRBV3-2,CASSRGLAGVYEQYF,TGTGCCAGCAGCCGAGGACTAGCGGGGGTTTACGAGCAGTACTTC
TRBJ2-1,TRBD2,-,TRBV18,CASSLGTKVEQFF,TGTGCCAGCTCACTGGGGACTAAGGTAGAGCAGTTCTTC
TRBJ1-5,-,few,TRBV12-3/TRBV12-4,CASSFNQPQHF,TGTGCCAGCAGTTTCAATCAGCCCCAGCATTTT
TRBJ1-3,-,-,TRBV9,CASSVGLGNTIYF,TGTGCCAGCAGCGTAGGGCTAGGAAACACCATATATTTT
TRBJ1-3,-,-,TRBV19,CASSIDALAGLSGNTIYF,TGTGCCAGTAGTATAGATGCCCTGGCAGGTCTCTCTGGAAACACCATATATTTT
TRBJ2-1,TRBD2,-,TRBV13,CASSLEKGLAGGRPYNEQFF,TGTGCCAGCAGCTTAGAAAAGGGACTAGCGGGGGGGCGACCCTACAATGAGCAGTTCTTC
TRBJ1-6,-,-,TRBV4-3,CASSQAPGSSYNSPLHF,TGCGCCAGCAGCCAAGCTCCGGGGAGCTCCTATAATTCACCCCTCCACTTT
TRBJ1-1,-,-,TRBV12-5,CASGLVRGAAFF,TGTGCTAGTGGTTTGGTACGAGGAGCAGCTTTCTTT
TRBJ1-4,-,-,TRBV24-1,CATSDNHEKLFF,TGTGCCACCAGTGATAACCATGAAAAACTGTTTTTT
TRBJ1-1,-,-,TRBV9,CASSLGDTESNTEAFF,TGTGCCAGCAGCTTGGGAGACACTGAATCGAACACTGAAGCTTTCTTT
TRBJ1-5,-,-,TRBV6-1,CASSEGARLNFNQPQHF,TGTGCCAGCAGTGAAGGGGCGCGTCTCAATTTCAATCAGCCCCAGCATTTT
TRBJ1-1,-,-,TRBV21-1,CASKNRGFDTEAFF,TGTGCCAGCAAGAACAGGGGGTTCGACACTGAAGCTTTCTTT
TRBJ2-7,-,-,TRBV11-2,CASSLDFRAGRSAEQYF,TGTGCCAGCAGCTTAGATTTCCGCGCGGGGAGGAGTGCCGAGCAGTACTTC
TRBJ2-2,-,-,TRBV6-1,CASSEDRVGELFF,TGTGCCAGCAGTGAAGACAGGGTCGGGGAGCTGTTTTTT
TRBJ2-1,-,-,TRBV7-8,CASSLDDRGTPEQFF,TGTGCCAGCAGCTTAGATGATAGGGGGACGCCTGAGCAGTTCTTC
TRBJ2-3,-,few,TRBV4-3,CASSQDHPGVADTQYF,TGCGCCAGCAGCCAAGATCATCCGGGGGTGGCAGATACGCAGTATTTT
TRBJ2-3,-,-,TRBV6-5,CASSPRDGTDTQYF,TGTGCCAGCAGTCCCCGGGACGGCACAGATACGCAGTATTTT
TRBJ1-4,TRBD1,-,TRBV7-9,CASSPGQGATNEKLFF,TGTGCCAGCAGCCCGGGACAGGGAGCAACTAATGAAAAACTGTTTTTT
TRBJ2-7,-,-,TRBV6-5,CASIAGGTPSYEQYF,TGTGCCAGCATTGCGGGCGGGACACCCTCCTACGAGCAGTACTTC
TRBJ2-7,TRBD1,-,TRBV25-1,CASSETGVLPYEQYF,TGTGCCAGCAGTGAAACAGGGGTTTTGCCCTACGAGCAGTACTTC
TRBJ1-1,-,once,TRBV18,CASSPRGATEAFF,TGTGCCAGCTCACCACGGGGGGCGACTGAAGCTTTCTTT
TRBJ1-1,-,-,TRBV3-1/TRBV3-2,CASSQDLPGRLKWTEAFF,TGTGCCAGCAGCCAAGATCTCCCCGGTCGGTTAAAGTGGACTGAAGCTTTCTTT
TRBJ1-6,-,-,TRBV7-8,CASSLTGLSPLHF,TGTGCCAGCAGCTTAACGGGCTTGTCACCCCTCCACTTT
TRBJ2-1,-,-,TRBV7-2,CASSLRGGDPLYNEQFF,TGTGCCAGCAGCTTGAGGGGCGGGGACCCCCTCTACAATGAGCAGTTCTTC
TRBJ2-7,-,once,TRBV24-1,CATSDLAGRQDYEQYF,TGTGCCACCAGTGATTTGGCGGGGAGGCAGGACTACGAGCAGTACTTC
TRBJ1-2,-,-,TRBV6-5,CASSLMGFGYTF,TGTGCCAGCAGTTTAATGGGGTTTGGCTACACCTTC
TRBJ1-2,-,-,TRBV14,CASSLRDGYSGYTF,TGTGCCAGCAGCTTGCGGGACGGGTATTCGGGCTACACCTTC
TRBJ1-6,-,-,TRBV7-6,CASSLVVDSPLHF,TGTGCCAGCAGCTTAGTGGTTGATTCACCCCTCCACTTT
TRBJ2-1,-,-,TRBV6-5,CASSQGNEQFF,TGTGCCAGCAGCCAGGGGAATGAGCAGTTCTTC
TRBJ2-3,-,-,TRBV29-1,CSVEGSVQDTQYF,TGCAGCGTTGAGGGGTCCGTGCAAGATACGCAGTATTTT
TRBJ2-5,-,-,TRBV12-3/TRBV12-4,CASSPAARETQYF,TGTGCCAGCAGCCCGGCCGCCCGGGAGACCCAGTACTTC
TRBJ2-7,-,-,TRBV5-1,CASSSTGSYEQYF,TGCGCCAGCAGCTCTACAGGTTCCTACGAGCAGTACTTC
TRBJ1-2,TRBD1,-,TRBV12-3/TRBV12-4,CASSTGDRYGYTF,TGTGCCAGCAGCACAGGGGACCGGTATGGCTACACCTTC